A single sample is the source of the 9 T cell receptor beta chains below, sequenced in a study of regulatory T cells in long-lasting Graves disease. Stated time point: newly diagnosed GD, antithyroid drugs for less than 3 months. The TCR library was made from RNA that had been extracted from PBMCs in TRIzol. TCR beta libraries were built with iRepertoire HTBI primers and Arm-PCR of CDR3 regions. In TCRdb, the multiplex PCR reads were re-called with MiXCR into one record per CDR3 protein. The data show a few hundred thousand distinct CDR3 sequences, 15% to 20% seen once. These data also featured in a second study, about T cells in Graves' hyperthyroidism and ophthalmopathy.

Sequenced material: peripheral blood mononuclear cells (PBMCs), taken at new diagnosis, from a patient treated with antithyroid drugs. The source of these receptors is a man aged 35 to 55 with Graves disease.

This clonotype has a handful of counts. V gene TRBV27 combines with J gene TRBJ2-2, with TRBD1 identical over 12 bases. Germline assignment: CDR1 MNHEY and CDR2 SMNVEV (reference sequence). V trimming: 3 bases; J trimming: 3 bases; junction bases outside the gene matches: 5. The CDR3 sequence is 17 residues long. The CDR3 DNA reads TGTGCCAGCAGTTTGCTGGGACAGGGGGCCGACACCGGGGAGCTGTTTTTT. This gives the protein CASSLLGQGADTGELFF.

The chain carries TRBV20-1 and TRBJ1-3, with D possibly TRBD1 on 6 matching bases. Germline lookup yields CDR1 DFQATT and CDR2 SNEGSKA (reference sequence). There are 16 residues in the CDR3. Between the trimmed V and J ends, which lost 0 bases and 2 bases, there was a span of 14 bases. The CDR3 DNA follows: TGCAGTGCTAGAGATATAGGGGGACCTACTGGAAACACCATATATTTT. This codes for CSARDIGGPTGNTIYF.

This clonotype has more than one count but fewer than ten. This rearrangement joins TRBV6-1 to TRBJ2-4; D is possibly TRBD1 (5 bases). Per germline, CDR1 MNHNS and CDR2 SASEGT. Trimming stripped 2 bases from V and 0 bases from J, with 8 bases between. This CDR3 has 15 residues. The CDR3 here is CASSEQGLAKNIQYF. CDR3 coding DNA: TGTGCCAGCAGTGAACAGGGATTAGCCAAAAACATTCAGTACTTC.

This clonotype was found many times. The chain recombines TRBV20-1 with TRBJ2-1; D may correspond to TRBD1 or TRBD2 (7 bases each). V lost 7 bases and J lost 4, with 23 bases in between. Germline V gene data show CDR1 as DFQATT and CDR2 as SNEGSKA (reference sequence). CDR3 length: 16 amino acids. The CDR3, as DNA: TGCAGTGTACATCCCCAGGGGGGGCCATCTTACAATGAGCAGTTCTTC. It specifies CSVHPQGGPSYNEQFF.

This clonotype has a count of ten or more. The chain couples TRBV12-5 to TRBJ2-5, with 7 bases matching TRBD1. The ends lost 3 bases at V and 2 bases at J; junction bases unmatched: 9. CDR3 size: 16 residues. Germline lookup yields CDR1 LGHNT and CDR2 FRNRAP. As DNA, the CDR3 is TGTGCTAGTGGTTTTTCCTTAACCAGGGGGCAAGAGACCCAGTACTTC. Translated: CASGFSLTRGQETQYF.

This clonotype was seen at least ten times. The chain carries TRBV12-3 or TRBV12-4 and TRBJ2-5; 8 bases match TRBD2. After removal of 3 bases from V and 2 bases from J, the junction contained 11 bases not matched to a gene. The CDR3 length is 17 residues. CDR3 in amino acids: CASSFRHSGDPQETQYF. The CDR3 DNA reads TGTGCCAGCAGTTTCCGTCATAGCGGGGACCCTCAAGAGACCCAGTACTTC.

At least ten counts were recorded for this clonotype. The chain joins TRBV30 to TRBJ2-4; no reliable D call. In germline, CDR1 is GTSNPN, CDR2 SVGIG (reference sequence). Trimming took 3 bases from V and 0 from J, leaving 9 bases between them. The CDR3 spans 14 residues. CDR3 sequence reads: CAWRHNLAKNIQYF. CDR3 coding DNA: TGTGCCTGGAGGCATAACCTAGCCAAAAACATTCAGTACTTC.

This clonotype showed up many times. The chain couples TRBV7-8 to TRBJ2-7; D is possibly TRBD1 or TRBD2 (5 bases each). The CDR3 runs 14 residues. Germline CDR1 and CDR2: SGHVS and FQNEAQ. Deletions cut 8 bases from V and 6 bases from J, with 20 bases between. The CDR3 is CASGSLGTLPEQYF. The CDR3, as DNA: TGTGCCAGCGGCAGTCTGGGGACCCTTCCCGAGCAGTACTTC.

This clonotype was found a few times. This chain joins TRBV4-1 and TRBJ1-3; D call uncertain. V dropped 2 bases and J dropped 8 bases, with 19 bases sitting between them. Germline V gives CDR1 MGHRA, CDR2 YSYEKL. The CDR3 has 16 amino acids. The CDR3, as DNA: TGCGCCAGCAGCCAAATTGCCCCACCTCGCGTCGACACCATATATTTT. It encodes CASSQIAPPRVDTIYF.